What follows are 21 T cell receptor beta chains derived from one specimen sequenced in a study of T cells in Graves' hyperthyroidism and ophthalmopathy (dated by TCRdb to the late 2010s). Library generation was performed with multiplex PCR. Sequencing used an Illumina HiSeq 2000. Amplification of TCR beta CDR3 regions was carried out from RNA transcripts. The TCR CDR3 was subjected to a first round of RT-PCR using the HTBI primer set and the Qiagen OneStep RT-PCR kit. TCRdb handled the public reads itself, with Q25 trimming in fastp and clone calling in MiXCR, and kept productive beta chains. Each entry merges the rows of one CDR3 protein and shows their most common DNA and genes. Across this sample there are about 500,000 distinct CDR3 sequences, with around an eighth seen only once. About a sixth of the sample lies in the top ten. Sequencing was carried out using blood. The receptors here all came from a woman aged 18-29 years with Graves' hyperthyroidism.

This clonotype was picked up many times. V and J are TRBV11-2 and TRBJ2-5; D gene unclear. V was trimmed by 2 bases and J by 5 bases, leaving 18 bases between them. The CDR3 spans 16 residues. Germline lookup yields CDR1 SGHAT and CDR2 FQNNGV. The CDR3 nucleotides read TGTGCCAGCAGCTTAAAGACAAGTGCCATGGGGGAGACCCAGTACTTC. Protein product: CASSLKTSAMGETQYF.

J is TRBJ2-1 and V is TRBV6-1, with unresolved D. Looked up from germline, CDR1 is MNHNS and CDR2 is SASEGT. The V and J ends lost 1 base and 7 bases respectively, with 14 bases between them. This CDR3 has 15 residues. The CDR3 region has the DNA TGTGCCAGCAGTGAAGATCCTAGAGTGTGGAATGAGCAGTTCTTC. It yields the protein CASSEDPRVWNEQFF.

This clonotype has a count of ten or more. V is TRBV6-1 and J is TRBJ1-1, with D unresolved. CDR3 length: 14 amino acids. In germline, CDR1 is MNHNS, CDR2 SASEGT. The V end was cut by 5 bases, the J end by 0 bases, with 10 bases between. This CDR3 is CASSYTAMNTEAFF. The CDR3 nucleotides read TGTGCCAGCAGTTATACAGCCATGAACACTGAAGCTTTCTTT.

In its sample, this clonotype was seen many times. This chain connects TRBV5-1 to TRBJ2-5; D not certain. V lost 4 bases and J 0 bases, leaving 10 bases between the germline ends. The V gene's germline CDR1 is SGHRS and CDR2 YFSETQ. There are 14 residues in the CDR3. The CDR3 spells CASSLRSNQETQYF. The CDR3 coding sequence is TGCGCCAGCAGCCTCCGGAGTAACCAAGAGACCCAGTACTTC.

This clonotype was recorded at least ten times. This rearrangement joins TRBV12-3 or TRBV12-4 to TRBJ1-2, with unresolved D. The CDR3 extends over 14 amino acids. The V and J ends lost 5 bases and 6 bases respectively, with 16 bases between them. In nucleotides, the CDR3 is TGTGCCAGCAGTCGGAGTGGGGTCTTCAATGGCTACACCTTC. Its translation is CASSRSGVFNGYTF.

This clonotype was detected ten times or more. V gene TRBV7-9 combines with J gene TRBJ2-7; 11 bases map to TRBD1. There are 15 residues in the CDR3. V gave up 5 bases and J gave up 2 bases; unmatched junction bases: 5. Looked up from germline, CDR1 is SEHNR and CDR2 is FQNEAQ (reference sequence). CDR3 amino acids: CASSPGTGGTYEQYF. CDR3 sequence (DNA): TGTGCCAGCAGCCCAGGGACAGGGGGGACCTACGAGCAGTACTTC.

This clonotype was picked up a small number of times. The gene calls are TRBV30 and TRBJ2-1, with 10 bases identical to TRBD2. The CDR3 totals 17 residues. The junction had 9 bases not matched to a gene; V was cut back by 2 bases and J by 2 bases. Germline-derived CDR1 and CDR2 are GTSNPN and SVGIG (reference sequence). CDR3 in amino acids: CAWSSFRTSGTYNEQFF. The DNA for the CDR3 is TGTGCCTGGAGTAGTTTCAGGACTAGCGGAACCTACAATGAGCAGTTCTTC.

This clonotype was counted many times. The chain uses TRBV30 and TRBJ2-1, with 12 bases that match TRBD2. Germline V gene lookup returns CDR1 GTSNPN and CDR2 SVGIG (reference sequence). Trimming removed 4 bases from V and 2 bases from J; junction bases left unmatched: 6. This CDR3 region has 16 residues. The CDR3 DNA is TGTGCCTGGAACCAACGACTAGCGGGGGCCTACAATGAGCAGTTCTTC. Translation: CAWNQRLAGAYNEQFF.

V and J are TRBV7-8 and TRBJ2-1, with 13 bases fitting TRBD2. The CDR3 sequence is 17 residues long. In germline, CDR1 is SGHVS, CDR2 FQNEAQ. V shed 4 bases, J shed 7 bases, and the junction held 10 bases outside the gene matches. In DNA form, the CDR3 reads TGTGCCAGCAGCTCTTCGGGGACTAGCGGGGCTCTGAATGAGCAGTTCTTC. Amino acid sequence: CASSSSGTSGALNEQFF. The full variable domain, in which reference TRBV7-8 and TRBJ2-1 provide the parts outside the CDR3, is GAGVSQSPRYKVAKRGQDVALRCDPISGHVSLFWYQQALGQGPEFLTYFQNEAQLDKSGLPSDRFFAERPEGSVSTLKIQRTQQEDSAVYLCASSSSGTSGALNEQFFGPGTRLTVL.

This clonotype has ten or more counts. The V call is TRBV4-1, the J call TRBJ2-5; no clear D gene. Germline-derived CDR1 and CDR2 are MGHRA and YSYEKL. The CDR3 consists of 13 residues. Trimming took 5 bases from V and 4 from J, leaving 11 bases between them. CDR3 sequence (DNA): TGCGCCAGCAGCATGGGTGTTGTAGAGACCCAGTACTTC. It is translated as CASSMGVVETQYF.

This clonotype was found many times. The chain combines TRBV24-1 with TRBJ1-6; D gene uncertain. Germline V gives CDR1 KGHDR, CDR2 SFDVKD. The ends were cut back, 5 bases at V and 10 bases at J, with 2 bases in the middle. This CDR3 is 10 amino acids long. For the CDR3, the DNA is TGTGCCACCAGTGTCTCACCCCTCCACTTT. As protein: CATSVSPLHF.

This clonotype appeared many times. The chain recombines TRBV9 with TRBJ1-1; 9 nucleotides align to TRBD1. After removal of 0 bases from V and 4 bases from J, the junction contained 7 bases not matched to a gene. The germline V gene has CDR1 SGDLS and CDR2 YYNGEE. This CDR3 is built from 16 residues. CDR3 protein: CASSVAGTGWGTEAFF. Here the CDR3 DNA reads TGTGCCAGCAGCGTAGCGGGGACAGGGTGGGGCACTGAAGCTTTCTTT.

The V gene is TRBV12-5, the J gene TRBJ2-3; D perhaps matches TRBD2 (6 bases). Germline assignment: CDR1 LGHNT and CDR2 FRNRAP. V was trimmed by 1 base and J by 3 bases, leaving 20 bases between them. The CDR3 covers 18 residues. The CDR3 DNA follows: TGTGCTAGTGGTTTGGCAGATCTCAGCGGGCATCAAACAGATACGCAGTATTTT. It translates to CASGLADLSGHQTDTQYF.

In its sample, this clonotype was seen a few times. The genes are TRBV6-5 and TRBJ1-2; possibly TRBD1 for D (6 bases). The germline V and J ends were trimmed by 0 bases and 4 bases, with 15 bases remaining between them. The CDR3 runs to 16 residues. The germline V gene has CDR1 MNHEY and CDR2 SVGAGI. CDR3 coding DNA: TGTGCCAGCAGTTACTCGGTGGGGGCGGGTGGCTATGGCTACACCTTC. Translated: CASSYSVGAGGYGYTF.

This clonotype was counted ten times or more. The V gene is TRBV12-3 or TRBV12-4, the J gene TRBJ1-2; no clear D gene. The CDR3 runs to 13 residues. With 1 base removed from V and 8 bases from J, the gap between germline ends came to 11 bases. CDR3 nucleotide sequence: TGTGCCAGCAGTTTAGAGGGCTCAGACGGCTACACCTTC. Its protein product is CASSLEGSDGYTF.

In its sample, this clonotype was seen many times. The J gene is TRBJ2-5, the V gene TRBV2, with 10 positions matching TRBD2. Germline V lookup: CDR1 SNHLY, CDR2 FYNNEI. This CDR3 is built from 15 residues. Losses at the gene ends were 4 bases for V and 1 base for J; bases not matched to a gene: 3. CDR3 in amino acids: CASSGTSGVQETQYF. DNA of the CDR3: TGTGCCAGCAGTGGGACTAGCGGAGTCCAAGAGACCCAGTACTTC.

This clonotype has ten or more counts. V is TRBV24-1 and J is TRBJ1-2; weak D call: TRBD1 (6 bases). The CDR3 contains 16 residues. Trimming took off 0 bases at V and 3 bases at J, with 13 bases between the two ends. Germline lookup yields CDR1 KGHDR and CDR2 SFDVKD. CDR3 sequence reads: CATSDLKATGHYGYTF. The CDR3 DNA reads TGTGCCACCAGTGATTTGAAAGCGACAGGCCACTATGGCTACACCTTC.

This clonotype was observed a few times. This clone may be a read error of a much larger clone one base away. CDR3 bases: TGTGCCAGCGGCCTACGGGACAGGGAAGCTTTCTTT. Translation: CASGLRDREAFF. This chain connects TRBV3-1 to TRBJ1-1, with 8 bases identical to TRBD1. The CDR3 runs to 12 residues. With 8 bases clipped from V and 8 bases from J, the junction kept 7 bases outside the gene matches. From germline, CDR1 is LGHDT and CDR2 YNNKEL (reference sequence).

Comment on this clonotype: One base away lies a much larger clone, so this may be a sequencing read error. The rearrangement links TRBV6-1 to TRBJ1-5; D gene uncertain. CDR3 length: 13 amino acids. CDR1 is MNHNS, CDR2 SASEGT, per germline. For the CDR3, the DNA is TGTGCCTGCAGTAAGCGGAGAGGGAACCCCCAGCATTTT. Its translation is CACSKRRGNPQHF.

In this sample, this clonotype turned up a few times. The rearrangement uses TRBV11-2 and TRBJ2-4; tentatively, D is TRBD1 or TRBD2 (5 bases each). The CDR3 length is 13 residues. The ends were cut back, 4 bases at V and 15 bases at J, with 19 bases in the middle. The germline V gene has CDR1 SGHAT and CDR2 FQNNGV. CDR3 in amino acids: CASSSPRASSRYF. CDR3 bases: TGTGCCAGCAGCTCACCCAGGGCTAGCTCTCGGTACTTC. The whole variable domain, filled in from reference TRBV11-2 and TRBJ2-4, reads EAGVAQSPRYKIIEKRQSVAFWCNPISGHATLYWYQQILGQGPKLLIQFQNNGVVDDSQLPKDRFSAERLKGVDSTLKIQPAKLEDSAVYLCASSSPRASSRYFGAGTRLSVL.

Concerning this clonotype: At one of its ends the junction is not consistent with the germline gene, which may arise from a read error. V and J are TRBV3-1 and TRBJ1-1, with TRBD1 matching over 8 bases. The CDR3 is 15 amino acids. Germline lookup yields CDR1 LGHDT and CDR2 YNNKEL (reference sequence). The CDR3 region is CASSLTYRGDTEALF. The CDR3 nucleotides are TGTGCCAGCAGCCTTACTTACAGGGGGGACACTGAAGCTCTCTTT.